This record looks at one T cell receptor (beta chain) sequence and its context. What it binds is unknown. TCRdb's table, derived via immunoSEQ multiplex PCR, lists solely in-frame clones and lacks some. The top ten hold over 0.55% of the sample, which has some 100,000 clones, less than 95% seen once. CDR1 is SEHNR and CDR2 is FQNEAQ in the germline V gene (reference sequence). This CDR3 has 17 residues. V was pared by 4 bases and J by 4 bases, with 12 bases of the junction left unmatched. These data come from a study of siplizumab effects on memory and regulatory T cells. Overall study findings and caveats: Siplizumab, the agent tested, significantly reduced alloreactive sequences traceable to unstimulated CD4+ memory cells. Apparently key alloresponse contributors, naive T cells also seemed more diverse than memory cells. There was no confirmation of the suppressive function of proliferating Tregs from siplizumab cultures. Roughly 75-95% of proliferating clones (CD4+ or CD8+) could not be assigned a naive or memory phenotype.

The chain is built from TRBV7-9 and TRBJ1-3; 8 nucleotides match TRBD1. Sequencing was performed on Tregs sorted from blood. This sequence was found in a human donor in good health. The chain's CDR3 is CASSSLLTGEQGNTIYF. CDR3 coding DNA: TGTGCCAGCAGCTCCCTCCTGACAGGGGAGCAAGGAAACACCATATATTTT.